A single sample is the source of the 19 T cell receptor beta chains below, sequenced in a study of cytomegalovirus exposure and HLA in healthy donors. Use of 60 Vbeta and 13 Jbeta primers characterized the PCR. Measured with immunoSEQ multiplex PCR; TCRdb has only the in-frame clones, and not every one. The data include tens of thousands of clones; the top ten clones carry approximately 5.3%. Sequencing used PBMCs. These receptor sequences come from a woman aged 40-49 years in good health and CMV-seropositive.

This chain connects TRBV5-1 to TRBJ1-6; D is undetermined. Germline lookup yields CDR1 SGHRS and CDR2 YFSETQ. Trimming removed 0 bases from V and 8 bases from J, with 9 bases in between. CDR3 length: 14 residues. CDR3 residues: CASSLDGKDSPLHF. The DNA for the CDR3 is TGCGCCAGCAGCTTGGACGGGAAGGATTCACCCCTCCACTTT.

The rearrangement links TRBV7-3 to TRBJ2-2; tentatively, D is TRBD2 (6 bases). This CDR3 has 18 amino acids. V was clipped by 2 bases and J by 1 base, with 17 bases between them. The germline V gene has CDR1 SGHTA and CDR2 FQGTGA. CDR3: CASSLPRDGGLNTGELFF. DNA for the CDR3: TGTGCCAGCAGCTTACCCCGGGACGGGGGATTGAACACCGGGGAGCTGTTTTTT.

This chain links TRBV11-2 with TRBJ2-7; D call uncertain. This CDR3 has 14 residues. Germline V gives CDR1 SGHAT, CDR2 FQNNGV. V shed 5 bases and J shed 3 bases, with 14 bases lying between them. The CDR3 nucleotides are TGTGCCAGCAGCCCTGGGCTCAGGCGCTACGAGCAGTACTTC. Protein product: CASSPGLRRYEQYF.

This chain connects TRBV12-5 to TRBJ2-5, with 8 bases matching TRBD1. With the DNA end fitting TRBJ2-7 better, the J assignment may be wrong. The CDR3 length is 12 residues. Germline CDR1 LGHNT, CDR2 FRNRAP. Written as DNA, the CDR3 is TGTGCTAGTGGGCAGGACAGGGACGAGCAGTACTTC. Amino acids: CASGQDRDEQYF.

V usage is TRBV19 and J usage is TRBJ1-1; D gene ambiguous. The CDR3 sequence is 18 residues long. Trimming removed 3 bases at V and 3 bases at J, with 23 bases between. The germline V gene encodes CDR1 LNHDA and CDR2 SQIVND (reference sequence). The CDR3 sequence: CASSMARDPRRQDTEAFF. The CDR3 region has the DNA TGTGCCAGTAGTATGGCGCGGGATCCTAGACGGCAGGACACTGAAGCTTTCTTT.

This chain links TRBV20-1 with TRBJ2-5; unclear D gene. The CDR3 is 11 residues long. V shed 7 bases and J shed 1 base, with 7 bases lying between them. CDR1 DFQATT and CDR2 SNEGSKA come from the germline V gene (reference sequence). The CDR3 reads CSEQSQETQYF. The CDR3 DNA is TGCAGTGAGCAATCCCAAGAGACCCAGTACTTC.

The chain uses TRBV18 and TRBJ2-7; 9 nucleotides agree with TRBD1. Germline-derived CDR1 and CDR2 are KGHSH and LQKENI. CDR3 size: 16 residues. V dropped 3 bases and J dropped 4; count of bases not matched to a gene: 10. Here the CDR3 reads CASSPVGQGMGYEQYF. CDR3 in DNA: TGTGCCAGCTCACCGGTAGGACAGGGGATGGGGTACGAGCAGTACTTC.

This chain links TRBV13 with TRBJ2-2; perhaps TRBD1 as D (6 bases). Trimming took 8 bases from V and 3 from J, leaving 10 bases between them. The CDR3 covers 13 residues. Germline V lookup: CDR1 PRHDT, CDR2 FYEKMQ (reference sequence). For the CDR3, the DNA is TGTGCCAGCTGCGGACAGTACACCGGGGAGCTGTTTTTT. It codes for CASCGQYTGELFF.

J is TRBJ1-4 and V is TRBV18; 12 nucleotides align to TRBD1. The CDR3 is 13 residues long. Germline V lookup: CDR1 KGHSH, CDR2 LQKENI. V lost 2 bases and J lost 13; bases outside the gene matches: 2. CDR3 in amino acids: CASSPGTGGLLFF. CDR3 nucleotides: TGTGCCAGCTCACCAGGGACAGGGGGCCTACTGTTTTTT. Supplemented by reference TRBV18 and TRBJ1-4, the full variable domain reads NAGVMQNPRHLVRRRGQEARLRCSPMKGHSHVYWYRQLPEEGLKFMVYLQKENIIDESGMPKERFSAEFPKEGPSILRIQQVVRGDSAAYFCASSPGTGGLLFFGSGTQLSVL.

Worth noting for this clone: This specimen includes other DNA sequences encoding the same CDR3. The CDR3 here is CASRLGQGIPEAFF. For the CDR3, the DNA is TGTGCCAGCAGGCTTGGACAGGGGATTCCTGAAGCTTTCTTT. The chain employs TRBV27 and TRBJ1-1, with 9 bases lining up with TRBD1. This CDR3 region has 14 residues. Germline V gives CDR1 MNHEY, CDR2 SMNVEV (reference sequence). The trim removed 6 bases at V and 6 bases at J, leaving 8 bases unmatched.

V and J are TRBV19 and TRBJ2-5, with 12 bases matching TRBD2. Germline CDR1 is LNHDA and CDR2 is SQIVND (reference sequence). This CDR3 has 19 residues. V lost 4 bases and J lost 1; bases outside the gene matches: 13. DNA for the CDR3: TGTGCCAGTAGTACGGGTCCCGGGACTAGCGGGCAATCCCAAGAGACCCAGTACTTC. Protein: CASSTGPGTSGQSQETQYF. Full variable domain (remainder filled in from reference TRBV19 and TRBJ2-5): DGGITQSPKYLFRKEGQNVTLSCEQNLNHDAMYWYRQDPGQGLRLIYYSQIVNDFQKGDIAEGYSVSREKKESFPLTVTSAQKNPTAFYLCASSTGPGTSGQSQETQYFGPGTRLLVL.

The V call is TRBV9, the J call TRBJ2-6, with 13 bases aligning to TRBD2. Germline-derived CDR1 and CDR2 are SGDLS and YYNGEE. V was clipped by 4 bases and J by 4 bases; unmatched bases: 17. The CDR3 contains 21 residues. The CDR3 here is CASSLRTSGSWEAGGANVLTF. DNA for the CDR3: TGTGCCAGCAGCCTAAGGACTAGCGGGAGTTGGGAGGCTGGCGGGGCCAACGTCCTGACTTTC.

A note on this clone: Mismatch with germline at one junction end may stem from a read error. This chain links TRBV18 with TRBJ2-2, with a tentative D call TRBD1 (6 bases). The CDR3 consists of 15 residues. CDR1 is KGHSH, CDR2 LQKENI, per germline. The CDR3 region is CAGSARGINTGELFF. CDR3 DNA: TGTGCCGGCTCCGCCAGGGGAATAAACACCGGGGAGCTGTTTTTT.

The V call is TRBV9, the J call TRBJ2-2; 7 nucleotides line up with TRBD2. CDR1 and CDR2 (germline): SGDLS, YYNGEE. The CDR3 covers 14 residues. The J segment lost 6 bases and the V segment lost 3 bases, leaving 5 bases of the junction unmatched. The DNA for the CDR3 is TGTGCCAGCAGCGGCGGGAGAGCAGCCGGGGAGCTGTTTTTT. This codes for CASSGGRAAGELFF.

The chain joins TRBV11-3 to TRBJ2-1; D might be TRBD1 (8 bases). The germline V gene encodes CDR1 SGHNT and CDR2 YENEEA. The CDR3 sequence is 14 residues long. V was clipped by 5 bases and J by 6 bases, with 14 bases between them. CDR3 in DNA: TGTGCCAGCAGCCGAAACAGGGGGGGCAATGAGCAGTTCTTC. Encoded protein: CASSRNRGGNEQFF.

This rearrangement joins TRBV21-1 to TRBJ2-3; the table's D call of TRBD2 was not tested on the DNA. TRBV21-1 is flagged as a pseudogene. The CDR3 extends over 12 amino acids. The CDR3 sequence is CARSTRADTQYF. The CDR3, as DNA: TGTGCCAGATCTACTAGAGCAGATACGCAGTATTTT.

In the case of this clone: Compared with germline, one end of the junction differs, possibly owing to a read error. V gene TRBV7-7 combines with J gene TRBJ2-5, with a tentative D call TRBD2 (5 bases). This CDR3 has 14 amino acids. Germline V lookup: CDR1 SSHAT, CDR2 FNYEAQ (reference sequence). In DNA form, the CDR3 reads TGTGCTAGCAGCCCTCCTAGCAGCCAAGAGACCCAGTACTTC. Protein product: CASSPPSSQETQYF.

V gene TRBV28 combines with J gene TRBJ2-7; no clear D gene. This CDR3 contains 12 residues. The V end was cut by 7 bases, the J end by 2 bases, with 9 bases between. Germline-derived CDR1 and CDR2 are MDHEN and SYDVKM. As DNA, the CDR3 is TGTGCCAGCAACCTAGTGGCCTACGAGCAGTACTTC. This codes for CASNLVAYEQYF.

Here the CDR3 reads CASSLGGIPYGYTF. CDR3 DNA sequence: TGTGCCAGCAGCCTAGGGGGCATCCCTTATGGCTACACCTTC. The chain employs TRBV6-5 and TRBJ1-2; 7 bases are shared with TRBD1. The CDR3 length is 14 residues. V gave up 6 bases and J gave up 5 bases; unmatched junction bases: 9. CDR1 and CDR2 (germline): MNHEY, SVGAGI.